This TCR beta chain was identified during a study of cytomegalovirus exposure and HLA in healthy donors. Turning to the study itself: The same platform was used for the roughly 120 validation repertoires and the 650 to 800 first-cohort repertoires, a later analysis reported. Points from the study as a whole: Altogether, about 160 TCR beta chains were recorded as cytomegalovirus-associated. Reports indicated that the classifier achieved high specificity and sensitivity in diagnosing cytomegalovirus status.

The CDR3 is 15 residues long. Germline values: CDR1 SEHNR, CDR2 FQNEAQ (reference sequence). V was pared by 5 bases and J by 1 base, with 14 bases between. About this clone itself: As yet, its antigen is unknown.

The protocol was immunoSEQ multiplex PCR, while the TCRdb copy is restricted to in-frame clones and leaves out a portion. Of nearly 80,000 clones in the sample, over 85% were seen once. The source material was PBMCs. This clonotype originated in a woman aged 25 to 39 in good health and CMV-seronegative. This chain links TRBV7-9 with TRBJ1-1; weak D call: TRBD1 (5 bases). The CDR3 DNA reads as TGTGCCAGCAGCCCGAGACAGACCCGGAACACTGAAGCTTTCTTT. Protein sequence: CASSPRQTRNTEAFF. Combining the CDR3 with reference TRBV7-9 and TRBJ1-1 gives the whole variable domain DTGVSQNPRHKITKRGQNVTFRCDPISEHNRLYWYRQTLGQGPEFLTYFQNEAQLEKSRLLSDRFSAERPKGSFSTLEIQRTEQGDSAMYLCASSPRQTRNTEAFFGQGTRLTVV.